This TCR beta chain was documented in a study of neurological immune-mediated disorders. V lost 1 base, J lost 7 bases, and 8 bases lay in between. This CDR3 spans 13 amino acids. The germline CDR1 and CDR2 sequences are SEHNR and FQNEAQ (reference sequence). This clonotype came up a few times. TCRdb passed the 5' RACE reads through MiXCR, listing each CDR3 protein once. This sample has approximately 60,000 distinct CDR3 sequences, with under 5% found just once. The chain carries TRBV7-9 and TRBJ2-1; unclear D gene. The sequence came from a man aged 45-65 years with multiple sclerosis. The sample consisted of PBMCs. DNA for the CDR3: TGTGCCAGCAGCTTAGGACCCAAGAATGAGCAGTTCTTC. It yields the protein CASSLGPKNEQFF.